These T cell receptor beta chains were read from a single sample in a study of cytomegalovirus exposure and HLA in healthy donors. Assay: immunoSEQ multiplex PCR; the TCRdb copy retains only in-frame clones and omits some. The sample comprises approximately 160,000 clones, 75% to 80% of which are singletons, and 2.6% rests with the top ten. The sample comprised PBMCs. All receptors come from a woman in her 40s in good health and CMV-seropositive. The CDR3 runs from the conserved cysteine through the conserved F or W. The order of the fields is CDR3 DNA, CDR3 protein, V gene, J gene, D gene, clone size. A D gene is named only where the DNA matches it firmly. Size values are once, few and many counts, or a class for expanded clones, and some rows have none.

TGTGCCAGCAGCCCCGGACAGCGCCAAGAGACCCAGTACTTC	CASSPGQRQETQYF	TRBV7-2	TRBJ2-5	-	-
TGTGCCAGCAGCTTGCGTGGAGGTGTGAGGTCAGAGACCCAGTACTTC	CASSLRGGVRSETQYF	TRBV5-6	TRBJ2-5	-	-
TGTGCCAGCAGTTATCTTAGTTCACCCCTCCACTTT	CASSYLSSPLHF	TRBV6-5	TRBJ1-6	-	-
TGCGCCAGCAGCCACGAGGGTGGCGGAGTCCCCTACGAGCAGTACTTC	CASSHEGGGVPYEQYF	TRBV10-1	TRBJ2-7	-	-
TGTGCCAGCAGTTACGCAGTTAGCTCCCACAATGAGCAGTTCTTC	CASSYAVSSHNEQFF	TRBV6-5	TRBJ2-1	-	-
TGTGCCAGTTCCCTAGAGAACTCCTACAATGAGCAGTTCTTC	CASSLENSYNEQFF	TRBV19	TRBJ2-1	-	once
TGTGCCAGCAGCCTGAATAGCGGGTACCAAGAGACCCAGTACTTC	CASSLNSGYQETQYF	TRBV28	TRBJ2-5	TRBD2	-
TGTGCTAGTGCCCGGGTTGACGAGCAGTACTTC	CASARVDEQYF	TRBV12-5	TRBJ2-7	-	-
TGTGCCAGCAGCGTTGGGACAGGGATAGGAAACACCATATATTTT	CASSVGTGIGNTIYF	TRBV9	TRBJ1-3	TRBD1	-
TGTGCCAGCAGCGCCGCGAGACAGGTACTAGGGACAGGGGCCAACGTCCTGACTTTC	CASSAARQVLGTGANVLTF	TRBV9	TRBJ2-6	-	few
TGTGCCAGCAGCTCACAGGGGAGCATCTACGAGCAGTACTTC	CASSSQGSIYEQYF	TRBV7-2	TRBJ2-7	TRBD1	few
TGTGCCACCGAAGGACAGGAAGGCCAGCCCCAGCATTTT	CATEGQEGQPQHF	TRBV10-3	TRBJ1-5	TRBD1	-
TGTGCCAGCAGTTCCTATCTACTACAGGGGTACGAGCAGTACTTC	CASSSYLLQGYEQYF	TRBV27	TRBJ2-7	TRBD1	-
TGTGCCAGCAGTTACTCTTGGACAGGAGAGTATGGCTACACCTTC	CASSYSWTGEYGYTF	TRBV6-5	TRBJ1-2	TRBD1	-
TGTGCCTGGGACTCCGGGGGGACTGACACTGAAGCTTTCTTT	CAWDSGGTDTEAFF	TRBV30	TRBJ1-1	-	-
TGCGCCAGCAGCCAAGATCGGGGGAATGGCTACACCTTC	CASSQDRGNGYTF	TRBV4-1	TRBJ1-2	-	-
TGCGCCAGCAGCTGGATGACAGGGGCCAGCACTGAAGCTTTCTTT	CASSWMTGASTEAFF	TRBV5-1	TRBJ1-1	TRBD1	-
TGTGCCTGGAGCCTCTCGGTGGCAGGGGAGTACTTC	CAWSLSVAGEYF	TRBV30	TRBJ2-7	-	-
TGCGCCAGCAGTCACGGAAGGCAGGGGATCATTCTCGGGGAGACCCAGTACTTC	CASSHGRQGIILGETQYF	TRBV23-1	TRBJ2-5	-	-
TGTGCCAGTACCTCGGGTGACTACAATGAGCAGTTCTTC	CASTSGDYNEQFF	TRBV19	TRBJ2-1	-	few
TGTGCCAGCAGTTTGGGGACAGGGGGATTCTATGGCTACACCTTC	CASSLGTGGFYGYTF	TRBV6-6	TRBJ1-2	TRBD1	-
TGTGCCAGCAGCACAGCTTCTGGGGCCAACGTCCTGACTTTC	CASSTASGANVLTF	TRBV7-2	TRBJ2-6	-	-
TGTGCCAGCGCCGAGGATACGCAGTATTTT	CASAEDTQYF	TRBV21-1	TRBJ2-3	-	-
TGCGCCAGCAGCCAAGATCGTAGCTCCTACGAGCAGTACTTC	CASSQDRSSYEQYF	TRBV4-3	TRBJ2-7	-	once
TGCGCCAGCAGTGATCAGTACACTGAAGCTTTCTTT	CASSDQYTEAFF	TRBV10-2	TRBJ1-1	-	-
TGTGCCAGCAGCTTGGCGGCAGGGGACTACGAGCAGTACTTC	CASSLAAGDYEQYF	TRBV5-8	TRBJ2-7	-	-
TGTGCCAGTATTTGGCATCAGGGGGATGGCTACACCTTC	CASIWHQGDGYTF	TRBV19	TRBJ1-2	TRBD1	-
TGCAGCGTTTCGCAAGGGAGCTCCTACGAGCAGTACTTC	CSVSQGSSYEQYF	TRBV29-1	TRBJ2-7	-	-
TGTGCCAGCAGTGCAACACAGGGAGAAACTAACTATGGCTACACCTTC	CASSATQGETNYGYTF	TRBV6-1	TRBJ1-2	-	few
TGTGCCAGCAGCCAAGGGACAGGGACGATTACTGAAGCTTTCTTT	CASSQGTGTITEAFF	TRBV7-9	TRBJ1-1	TRBD1	-
TGTGCCAGCAGCCCGGGACAGGGGGCTGGCTATGGCTACACCTTC	CASSPGQGAGYGYTF	TRBV6-5	TRBJ1-2	TRBD1	once
TGTGCCAGCACCTTTAGCGGGTACAATGAGCAGTTCTTC	CASTFSGYNEQFF	TRBV6-5	TRBJ2-1	TRBD2	-
TGTGCCTGGAGTGTCGAGGCCGGGGAGCTGTTTTTT	CAWSVEAGELFF	TRBV30	TRBJ2-2	-	-
TGTGCCAGCACCCCCCTAGCGGGGGGTAAAATCGGGGAGCTGTTTTTT	CASTPLAGGKIGELFF	TRBV27	TRBJ2-2	TRBD2	medium-sized
TGTGCCAGCAGTTACTCGAAAGTCGGTAGCTCCTACGAGCAGTACTTC	CASSYSKVGSSYEQYF	TRBV6-5	TRBJ2-7	-	-
TGTGCCATCAGTGATACGGGTGGAGGGTACTATGGCTACACCTTC	CAISDTGGGYYGYTF	TRBV10-3	TRBJ1-2	-	-
TGTGCCATCAGTGTCTACGGGACTAGCGGGAGTAATGAGCAGTTCTTC	CAISVYGTSGSNEQFF	TRBV10-3	TRBJ2-1	TRBD2	-
TGTGCCTGGACCCCAGACAGGGGTTATCATGGCTACACCTTC	CAWTPDRGYHGYTF	TRBV30	TRBJ1-2	TRBD1	-